A single sample gave rise to the 27 T cell receptor beta chains below, sequenced in a study of blood T cells in healthy people across ages. Then a second PCR, running roughly 7 to 11 cycles, was carried out with a sample-barcoded 5' primer and a J-beta primer mix. Via MiXCR, TCRdb re-called the 5' RACE reads, giving one row per CDR3 protein. The table shows hundreds of thousands of distinct CDR3 sequences, with 52% occurring only once. The sample consisted of blood. The receptors were sampled from a woman older than 75 in good health.

The CDR3 here is CSARALAGGADTQYF. Written as DNA, the CDR3 is TGCAGTGCTCGAGCCCTAGCGGGGGGCGCAGATACGCAGTATTTT. The V gene is TRBV20-1, the J gene TRBJ2-3, with TRBD2 identical over 11 bases. This CDR3 has 15 amino acids. Unmatched junction bases numbered 8, after V lost 5 bases and J lost 4 bases. Germline values: CDR1 DFQATT, CDR2 SNEGSKA (reference sequence).

The rearrangement uses TRBV7-2 and TRBJ1-6; D is uncertain. In germline, CDR1 is SGHTA, CDR2 FQGNSA. Trimming removed 1 base from V and 10 bases from J, with 14 bases in between. CDR3 size: 15 residues. The CDR3 DNA reads TGTGCCAGCAGCTTAGGAGGAGGCCAGGCCTCACCCCTCCACTTT. It encodes CASSLGGGQASPLHF.

This clonotype was recorded a few times. The V call is TRBV6-5, the J call TRBJ2-2; possible D gene TRBD2, 5 bases. Germline CDR1 and CDR2: MNHEY and SVGAGI. The V end was cut by 7 bases, the J end by 1 base, with 10 bases between. This CDR3 has 14 residues. The DNA for the CDR3 is TGTGCCAGCAACCTGGCGGGGAACACCGGGGAGCTGTTTTTT. Translating it yields CASNLAGNTGELFF.

A word on this clonotype: Germline is not matched at one junction end, which may reflect a read error. The chain has TRBV7-2 and TRBJ2-3; no definite D call. The CDR3 loop spans 12 amino acids. The germline gives CDR1 SGHTA, CDR2 FQGNSA. This CDR3 reads CAGSLEGRSRYF. DNA of the CDR3: TGTGCCGGCAGTTTAGAAGGGCGTAGCCGGTATTTT.

This clonotype was observed many times. CDR3 in amino acids: CSVLRPEMRSQYF. For the CDR3, the DNA is TGCAGCGTACTAAGGCCCGAGATGAGGTCCCAGTACTTC. This chain uses TRBV29-1 with TRBJ2-5; no clear D gene. The CDR3 has 13 residues. Germline-derived CDR1 and CDR2 are SQVTM and ANQGSEA. V was shortened by 6 bases and J by 9 bases, with 20 bases between the two germline ends.

This clonotype was detected only a few times. This may arise from a read error, as a much more abundant clone is one base away. This sequence joins TRBV4-1 and TRBJ2-7, with D tentatively TRBD1 (5 bases). CDR1 is MGHRA, CDR2 YSYEKL, per germline. The length of the CDR3 is 16 residues. V was pared by 0 bases and J by 2 bases, with 14 bases between. CDR3 DNA: TGCGCCAGCAGCCAAGATGCCGACAGATCTACCTACGAGCAGTACTTC. Its protein is CASSQDADRSTYEQYF.

This clonotype occurred many times. The V gene is TRBV28, the J gene TRBJ2-1; the D is unclear. The ends were cut back, 6 bases at V and 5 bases at J, with 14 bases in the middle. The CDR3 runs to 14 residues. Germline V gene sequence: CDR1 MDHEN, CDR2 SYDVKM. DNA of the CDR3: TGTGCCAGCAGCCCCCCCATATTAAACAATGAGCAGTTCTTC. Protein: CASSPPILNNEQFF.

V gene TRBV5-1 combines with J gene TRBJ1-5; the D gene is possibly TRBD1 (6 bases). Looked up from germline, CDR1 is SGHRS and CDR2 is YFSETQ. The V gene lost 4 bases and the J gene lost 7 bases, with 15 bases spanning the gap. The CDR3 runs to 14 residues. The CDR3 DNA sequence: TGCGCCAGCAGCCCCGGGGGGCCTAGCCAGCCCCAGCATTTT. Translating it yields CASSPGGPSQPQHF.

The chain carries TRBV7-6 and TRBJ2-1; weak D call: TRBD2 (5 bases). The better agreement between TRBJ2-7 and the DNA end casts doubt on the J call. Per the germline V gene, CDR1 is SGHVS and CDR2 is FNYEAQ. There are 14 residues in the CDR3. The CDR3 DNA reads as TGTGCCAGCAGCTCAACCTTAGGAGGCTACGAGCAGTACTTC. Translated: CASSSTLGGYEQYF.

On this clonotype: This may be a read error, as it is one base from a much larger clone. The chain has TRBV9 and TRBJ2-1, with 7 positions matching TRBD2. The J call may not be correct, given that the DNA end is closer to TRBJ2-7. Per the germline V gene, CDR1 is SGDLS and CDR2 is YYNGEE. The CDR3 spans 15 residues. The DNA for the CDR3 is TGTGCCAGCAGCCTTTACGGGGGGAGTTACAATGAGCAGTACTTC. This translates into CASSLYGGSYNEQYF.

The chain combines TRBV5-1 with TRBJ2-1; 12 bases are a match to TRBD1. This CDR3 contains 16 residues. Germline CDR1 reads SGHRS; CDR2 reads YFSETQ. Trimming removed 3 bases from V and 6 bases from J; junction bases left unmatched: 7. CDR3 nucleotide sequence: TGCGCCAGCAGCTCAAGCCGGGACAGGGGGCTCAATGAGCAGTTCTTC. It is translated as CASSSSRDRGLNEQFF.

V is TRBV21-1 and J is TRBJ1-2. TRBV21-1 corresponds to a pseudogene. The CDR3 totals 14 residues. The CDR3 DNA sequence: TGTGCCAGCAGCAAGGATCCAGTCGCCTATGGCTACACCTTC. It yields the protein CASSKDPVAYGYTF.

Ten or more counts support this clonotype. The V gene is TRBV3-1, the J gene TRBJ2-4, with D uncertain. The length of the CDR3 is 15 residues. The V gene lost 2 bases and the J gene lost 2 bases, with 10 bases spanning the gap. From germline, CDR1 is LGHDT and CDR2 YNNKEL (reference sequence). The CDR3 region has the DNA TGTGCCAGCAGCCAATTCGGCGGACCCAAAAACATTCAGTACTTC. It yields the protein CASSQFGGPKNIQYF.

Notes on this clonotype: A much larger clone differs from this one at a single base, so this may be a read error. The chain joins TRBV4-1 to TRBJ2-3; D unclear. The CDR3 totals 17 residues. Germline V gene data show CDR1 as MGHRA and CDR2 as YSYEKL. The germline V and J ends were trimmed by 4 bases and 4 bases, with 21 bases remaining between them. The CDR3 region has the DNA TGCGCCAGCAGCCCTCAAGGTGGCGACCGGGCTCCAGATACGCAGTATTTT. This translates into CASSPQGGDRAPDTQYF.

The chain recombines TRBV6-1 with TRBJ2-4, with TRBD1 matching over 9 bases. The end of the DNA is better explained by TRBJ2-7, so the J call may be wrong. From germline, CDR1 is MNHNS and CDR2 SASEGT. This CDR3 has 13 amino acids. CDR3 sequence (DNA): TGTGCCAGCACGGGGACAGGGTTGTACGAGCAGTACTTC. It is translated as CASTGTGLYEQYF.

The chain combines TRBV18 with TRBJ2-2; D unclear. There are 14 residues in the CDR3. CDR1 KGHSH and CDR2 LQKENI come from the germline V gene. The V gene lost 0 bases and the J gene lost 1 base, with 3 bases spanning the gap. The CDR3 DNA reads as TGTGCCAGCTCACCACCAGGGAACACCGGGGAGCTGTTTTTT. This sequence encodes CASSPPGNTGELFF. The whole variable domain, remainder taken from reference TRBV18 and TRBJ2-2, is NAGVMQNPRHLVRRRGQEARLRCSPMKGHSHVYWYRQLPEEGLKFMVYLQKENIIDESGMPKERFSAEFPKEGPSILRIQQVVRGDSAAYFCASSPPGNTGELFFGEGSRLTVL.

The chain couples TRBV27 to TRBJ1-6; unclear D gene. The V end lost 0 bases, the J end lost 2 bases, and 14 bases lay between the germline ends. There are 18 residues in the CDR3. CDR1 and CDR2 (germline): MNHEY, SMNVEV (reference sequence). DNA of the CDR3: TGTGCCAGCAGTTTATCCGATGGCAGGCTCGCCTATAATTCACCCCTCCACTTT. Its protein product is CASSLSDGRLAYNSPLHF.

The chain employs TRBV12-3 or TRBV12-4 and TRBJ1-2; D uncertain. There are 13 residues in the CDR3. Trimming stripped 4 bases from V and 4 bases from J, with 10 bases between. CDR3 amino acids: CASSSGPRYGYTF. In DNA, the CDR3 is TGTGCCAGCAGTTCAGGACCGCGCTATGGCTACACCTTC.

The sample holds many counts of this clonotype. The chain links TRBV20-1 to TRBJ2-1, with 9 bases identical to TRBD2. Germline V gives CDR1 DFQATT, CDR2 SNEGSKA (reference sequence). Germline trimming cut 1 base from V and 2 bases from J; bases unmatched to any gene: 6. The CDR3 totals 16 residues. This CDR3 reads CSARGVAGAPYNEQFF. CDR3 sequence (DNA): TGCAGTGCTAGAGGTGTAGCGGGAGCTCCCTACAATGAGCAGTTCTTC.

This clonotype was counted ten times or more. The chain uses TRBV20-1 and TRBJ2-1; TRBD1 might be the D (5 bases). With 3 bases removed from V and 4 bases from J, the gap between germline ends came to 13 bases. Germline V gene sequence: CDR1 DFQATT, CDR2 SNEGSKA (reference sequence). CDR3 length equals 14 residues. The DNA for the CDR3 is TGCAGTGCTAGTAAAGGACATTCTTACAATGAGCAGTTCTTC. Its translation: CSASKGHSYNEQFF.

The V call is TRBV11-3, the J call TRBJ2-2; TRBD1 matches 7 bases. This CDR3 contains 14 residues. Trimming took 5 bases from V and 10 from J; bases not matched to a gene: 10. Germline V CDR1 and CDR2: SGHNT, YENEEA. The CDR3 DNA follows: TGTGCCAGCAGCGTTGATATACAGGGGTTGGAGCTGTTTTTT. Protein product: CASSVDIQGLELFF. The whole variable domain, filled in from reference TRBV11-3 and TRBJ2-2, reads EAGVVQSPRYKIIEKKQPVAFWCNPISGHNTLYWYLQNLGQGPELLIRYENEEAVDDSQLPKDRFSAERLKGVDSTLKIQPAELGDSAVYLCASSVDIQGLELFFGEGSRLTVL.

The sample holds many counts of this clonotype. The V call is TRBV27, the J call TRBJ1-5; D may be TRBD1 (6 bases). Trimming removed 4 bases from V and 4 bases from J, with 8 bases in between. The CDR3 has 13 amino acids. CDR1 and CDR2 from the germline V gene are MNHEY and SMNVEV (reference sequence). CDR3: CASSWTVNQPQHF. The CDR3, as DNA: TGTGCCAGCAGTTGGACAGTTAATCAGCCCCAGCATTTT.

A word on this clonotype: This sequence may be a read error, since a much larger clone differs from it by one base. V gene TRBV2 combines with J gene TRBJ2-1, with 12 bases that match TRBD2. Looked up from germline, CDR1 is SNHLY and CDR2 is FYNNEI. V gave up 7 bases and J gave up 6 bases; unmatched junction bases: 4. This CDR3 comprises 14 residues. The DNA of the CDR3 is TGTGCCAGCAAGACTAGCGGGAGCACCAATGAGCAGTTCTTC. Translation: CASKTSGSTNEQFF.

Regarding this clonotype: A clone one base away is much larger, so this may be a read error. The chain employs TRBV6-1 and TRBJ1-6, with 9 bases fitting TRBD1. In germline, CDR1 is MNHNS, CDR2 SASEGT. The CDR3 has 18 amino acids. CDR3 region: CANSPRTGASSYNSPLHF. CDR3 coding DNA: TGTGCCAACAGTCCCCGGACAGGGGCTAGCTCCTATAATTCACCCCTCCACTTT.

As concerns this clonotype: It may be a read error: a sequence one base away is much more abundant. V and J are TRBV20-1 and TRBJ2-7, with 11 bases aligning to TRBD1. Per germline, CDR1 DFQATT and CDR2 SNEGSKA (reference sequence). The CDR3 sequence is 14 residues long. V was pared by 6 bases and J by 4 bases, with 8 bases of the junction left unmatched. The CDR3 coding sequence is TGCAGTGCGTTACCCGGGACAGGGGGATACGAGCAGTACTTC. Its protein is CSALPGTGGYEQYF.

The chain uses TRBV12-3 or TRBV12-4 and TRBJ1-1; possibly TRBD1 for D (5 bases). The V end lost 6 bases, the J end lost 6 bases, and 11 bases lay between the germline ends. CDR3 length: 12 amino acids. DNA for the CDR3: TGTGCCAGCAGCCACAGGTCCCCTGAAGCTTTCTTT. Its protein product is CASSHRSPEAFF.

This clonotype was counted at least ten times. The chain recombines TRBV9 with TRBJ2-4, with D perhaps TRBD2 (7 bases). Germline V gene sequence: CDR1 SGDLS, CDR2 YYNGEE. The V and J ends lost 5 bases and 9 bases respectively, with 15 bases between them. This CDR3 region has 13 residues. The CDR3 loop is CASSEHREGIQYF. The CDR3 DNA reads TGTGCCAGCAGTGAGCACAGGGAGGGCATTCAGTACTTC.